This T cell receptor (beta chain) was sequenced for a study of blood T cells in healthy people across ages. Using a J-beta primer mix together with a sample-barcoded 5' primer, a second PCR was run for roughly 7 to 12 cycles. MiXCR, run by TCRdb on the 5' RACE reads, gives a single entry per CDR3 protein. The table records some 900,000 distinct CDR3 sequences, around 48% of them present only once. This clonotype has a count of ten or more. CDR1 is SEHNR, CDR2 FQNEAQ, per germline (reference sequence). V dropped 5 bases and J dropped 2 bases, with 17 bases sitting between them. The CDR3 spans 16 residues.

The rearrangement uses TRBV7-9 and TRBJ2-3, with D possibly TRBD1 on 6 matching bases. Sequenced material: blood. This receptor was identified in a man aged 25 to 45 in good health. Here the CDR3 reads CASSRNRALNTDTQYF. In DNA form, the CDR3 reads TGTGCCAGCAGCCGAAACAGGGCCCTAAACACAGATACGCAGTATTTT.